This entry concerns a single TCR beta chain. The antigen remains unidentified. Trimming cost V 6 bases and J 1 base; bases outside gene matches: 11. Germline V gene sequence: CDR1 MDHEN, CDR2 SYDVKM. This CDR3 has 17 amino acids. This sample is part of a study of shared clonotypes between healthy human individuals. General study results and limits: When compared with the clonotypes that were shared by all four sorted-subset donors, the non-shared clonotypes turned out to have lower generation probabilities. Naive subsets typically showed greater estimated richness than memory subsets. A handful of donors held roughly 5% of naive CD4 clonotypes in common.

Each sorted subset replicate got 200 ng genomic DNA, tens of thousands of genomes. Repertoires were generated with immunoSEQ multiplex PCR, while TCRdb's copy carries only in-frame clones and drops some. The sample has roughly 2.2 million clones, roughly 92% seen once; the top ten hold more than 0.35%. The sample taken for sequencing was naive CD4+ T cells from PBMCs. Subset: CD45RA+ positively selected. The source is a young man in good health. Some clones in this sample may be carry-over from other donors' samples. This rearrangement joins TRBV28 to TRBJ2-7; 11 bases agree with TRBD1. Here the CDR3 DNA reads TGTGCCAGCAGCCCCTTAGCTGGGACAGGGGGATCCTACGAGCAGTACTTC. Residues: CASSPLAGTGGSYEQYF.